This section outlines one TCR beta chain sequence together with its context. Its recognized antigen is unknown. No base quality information exists; no much larger clone differs at one position. This record belongs to a study of liver allograft versus peripheral blood T cells (dated by TCRdb to about 2020). For the study in its entirety: T cell receptor repertoires present within transplanted livers were compared with repertoires in the peripheral blood of liver transplant recipients. The full study reports these points: T cell receptor repertoires inside liver allografts were reported to differ from those detected in peripheral blood.

A distance of 12 bases separates the germline ends of V and J, which lose 4 bases and 5 bases respectively. The germline V gene provides CDR1 KGHSH and CDR2 LQKENI. The CDR3, from cysteine to phenylalanine, totals 14 residues. The only DNA kept is the CDR3, 42 bases in frame from the first base. TCRdb shows the sequencer as Illumina MiSeq. The public reads were quality trimmed at Q25 with fastp and then assembled into clones with MiXCR by TCRdb, keeping productive beta chains. Each record represents a unique CDR3 protein, reported with the most common genes and DNA among its rows. The sample includes roughly 9,200 distinct CDR3 sequences, with more than 25% observed a single time. The top ten clones comprise roughly 8.3% of the sample.

Recombination joined TRBV18 with TRBJ2-1; the D gene is possibly TRBD1 or TRBD2, each agreeing over 5 bases. This TCR was sampled from a human patient who had a liver transplant. After a transplant, some T cells may be of graft donor origin. The CDR3 corresponds to CASSLGDTDNEQFF. The DNA sequence is TGTGCCAGCTCACTGGGGGATACCGACAATGAGCAGTTCTTC.